Described below is a single TCR beta chain sequence and its context. What this receptor recognizes is not known. No much larger clone exists at a distance of one base, and base qualities are not known. These data are taken from a study of cytomegalovirus exposure and HLA in healthy donors (dated by TCRdb to 2017 to 2019). At the level of the whole study: An earlier analysis of approximately 600 of the donors reported 250 to 300 Gb of sequence data and roughly 100 million unique TCR beta sequences from about 179 million T cells. The study used immunosequencing to profile the T cell repertoires of 666 subjects and linked those repertoires to cytomegalovirus serostatus. A later genetic analysis took genome-wide SNP genotypes for about three fifths of the roughly 700 donors and used that subset as a discovery cohort. Rather than drawing on any new phenotypic data, the later analysis identified candidate immune exposures from TCR beta sequences and the way those sequences occurred across donors. Among the 398 genotyped donors, around 81% belonged to the genetic ancestry cluster associated with self-reported Caucasian donors. An early release that covered some 640 HLA-typed donors contained about 300 gigabases of sequencing data and 70 million to 100 million unique TCR sequences. Typing coverage varied by locus: roughly 629-640 donors for A, B, C, DRB1 and DQB1; roughly 510 for DQA1; about 600 for DPA1; around 450 for DPB1. High-throughput TCR immunosequencing, statistical association of individual TCRs with disease status, and machine learning were combined to predict cytomegalovirus infection status. Donor age, sex, ethnicity and CMV serostatus were compiled alongside the repertoire data. Because of strong linkage in the cohort, roughly five DR-DQ haplotypes were treated as single units for association and clustering. The study aimed to test whether signatures of past pathogen exposure could be identified by cataloging public T cell receptors. HLA typing covered class I and class II loci at four-digit resolution. All discovery cohort repertoires had been generated using a single sequencing platform. In addition to the first cohort of 666 subjects, a separate validation cohort of 130 or so different subjects was used. In a later analysis, previously published TCR beta repertoires from 666 donors were re-analyzed and high-resolution HLA genotyping was added so that TCR occurrence patterns could be studied. Among about 360 genotyped donors of the cohort, an average of around 240,000 unique TCR beta nucleotide sequences were sequenced per donor, around 18% of them non-productive. In an earlier analysis of over 550 of the donors, high-throughput TCR beta sequencing was used to judge whether each TCR beta V gene segment behaved as functional or pseudogenic. Overall study results and their limits: Immune exposure information for the cohort was limited to CMV serostatus. A further reported finding was that TCR beta sequences accurately predicted the HLA-A and HLA-B alleles for most subjects in the first cohort. Sequencing depth was assumed to be roughly uniform across donors in the presence/absence analyses, though that assumption may not hold. Correlated functional status among segregating V segments might reflect linkage disequilibrium, but an unknown experimental factor could not be ruled out. Because counts were too low, seventeen rarely observed V segments, including chromosome 9 orphons, were excluded from the earlier analysis of 587 of the donors. A later genetic analysis reported fewer N-insertions in productive TCRs among donors in an Asian-associated ancestry cluster than the roughly 620-donor mean. Three of the identified cytomegalovirus-associated TCR beta chains were confirmed in vitro to be specific for cytomegalovirus antigens. According to a later analysis, TCR association rates differed among HLA loci, with DRB1 alleles showing the most associated TCRs and HLA-C alleles showing the fewest. In a later analysis, some 18,000 TCR beta sequences were associated with specific HLA alleles at a false discovery rate of 0.05. The authors suggested that the approach could potentially be generalized to other disease states and immunological phenotypes. The sequencing pipeline was judged likely to have produced a cluster of highly shared sequence variants as a technical artifact. Most TCR sequences were observed very rarely across donors, whereas some public TCRs were present in many individuals. The classifier was reported to diagnose cytomegalovirus status with high specificity and sensitivity in both the original cohort and the validation cohort. Assigning TCR associations to individual alleles was difficult when HLA alleles, especially DR and DQ, strongly co-occurred. A total of fewer than 200 TCR beta chains were listed by the study as associated with cytomegalovirus. V-gene and J-gene trimming of TCR beta chains was associated with a missense DCLRE1C variant in a later genetic analysis, and the association was replicated in an independent cohort. A later analysis found that most CMV-associated TCR beta chains appeared HLA-restricted, with HLA associations seemingly driven largely by CMV exposure. An earlier analysis of approximately 540 of the donors showed that most TCR beta V segments appeared in productive rearrangements either about 90% or about 30% of the time, which broadly matched IMGT annotations. Some IMGT-functional V segments, including TRBV6-2 and TRBV6-3, could not be distinguished by the 87-base-pair reads and were therefore excluded. In a later analysis, several top co-occurrence clusters were reported to appear linked to parvovirus B19, influenza, CMV and Epstein-Barr virus. Only TCR beta chains were sequenced in this cohort, and the absence of alpha or paired-chain data limited detectable features. HLA typing was unavailable for some donors at each locus, so association tests used only the typed subset. Compared with equally common non-associated chains, HLA-associated TCR beta chains in a later analysis were more clonally expanded and had lower generation probabilities.

The CDR3, from cysteine to phenylalanine, totals 12 residues. Just CDR3 DNA is preserved here, 36 bases in frame from base 1. V loses 4 bases of germline sequence and J loses 1 base, and the interval between the two ends is 5 bases. CDR1 SQVTM and CDR2 ANQGSEA were looked up in the germline V gene. The library relied on the immunoSEQ multiplex PCR assay. For the multiplex PCR, a mixture combining 60 forward primers for TCR Vbeta segments and 13 reverse primers for TCR Jbeta segments was used. A multiplex PCR assay on genomic DNA amplified the CDR3 region of rearranged TCR beta genes. The Illumina HiSeq System was used to sequence the amplified TCR beta libraries as 87-base-pair reads. Under the source paper's analysis protocol: A later analysis tallied roughly 80 million unique TCR beta chains across the 600 to 700 repertoires, and about 12 million of those chains were shared by two or more donors. A nearest-neighbor algorithm error-corrected the raw reads and collapsed the reads into unique sequences, merging closely related sequences to remove PCR and sequencing errors. To assign V, D and J gene segments, CDR3 sequences were aligned to IMGT reference sequences. For a sequence to be retained, a match of at least six nucleotides to both a V gene segment and a J gene segment was required. A rearrangement counted as productive if the CDR3 had no stop codons and remained in frame with V and J, and every other rearrangement counted as non-productive. Following IMGT convention, CDR3 was defined as the stretch from the second conserved V-encoded cysteine up to the conserved J-encoded phenylalanine. The earlier analysis of approximately 590 of the donors excluded any sequence lacking an unambiguous match to a single V gene segment. In an earlier analysis of approximately 590 of the donors, a V segment was called functional when productive rearrangements were above 56.7%, and segregating when the standard deviation between donors exceeded 5%. A statistical classification framework was built to diagnose cytomegalovirus status from the catalog of TCR beta chain sequences. V and J gene assignment, in a later analysis, came from comparing TCR nucleotide sequences with IMGT/GENE-DB human TR gene sequences. In a later analysis, CDR3 sequences and most-parsimonious VDJ recombination scenarios were assigned using the TCRdist pipeline. In a later analysis, every TCR beta chain was defined by the combination of its CDR3 amino acid sequence and its V-gene family, and reads without a unique V-gene family were dropped. In a later analysis, 500 to 700 highly shared, low-generation-probability nucleotide sequences were removed to address suspected cross-contamination and a sequencing artifact. In a later analysis, a clonal expansion index was calculated for each public chain from normalized within-repertoire ranks of inferred template counts. A later analysis computed generation probabilities with a VDJ recombination model fitted to out-of-frame rearrangements, and checked the results against IGoR. In a later analysis, hypergeometric tests were used to score TCR-TCR, TCR-HLA and TCR-CMV co-occurrence, with a repertoire-size bias correction applied to TCR pairs. A later analysis estimated false discovery rates by permuting HLA or CMV assignments 20 times. In a later analysis, co-occurring TCRs were grouped with DBSCAN, and TCRdist sequence similarity was added when clustering was performed within HLA-allele-positive subsets. Co-occurrence clustering excluded repertoires with fewer than 30,000 or more than 120,000 public chains, plus five with anomalous nucleotide sharing. TCRdb holds this immuneACCESS table with in-frame rearrangements only. Some clones are missing; in checked studies, unresolved V genes explain under half, and the rest has no known cause. The DNA was the basis for D and trimming; V, J and clone size are from that table. The table for this sample lists approximately 220,000 clones; 75% to 85% of them were counted only once. Together, the top ten hold over 1.1% of the sample.

In total, over 600 healthy bone marrow donors made up the cohort. At the time of sampling, every cohort member was nominally healthy, though immune exposures that went unrecorded were likely present. The donor tested CMV seronegative, placing the donor among the roughly 400 seronegative members of the cohort. Each donor provided a peripheral blood sample, and peripheral blood mononuclear cells were used for TCR beta sequencing. The Qiagen DNeasy Blood Extraction Kit was used to extract genomic DNA from the blood cell samples. Specimen: PBMCs. This receptor chain uses TRBV29-1 and TRBJ1-3; the D gene cannot be resolved reliably. The receptor's source is a girl between 10 and 17 years old in good health and CMV-seronegative. The CDR3 has the sequence CSVGQSGNTIYF. At the DNA level, the sequence is TGCAGCGTTGGACAATCTGGAAACACCATATATTTT.